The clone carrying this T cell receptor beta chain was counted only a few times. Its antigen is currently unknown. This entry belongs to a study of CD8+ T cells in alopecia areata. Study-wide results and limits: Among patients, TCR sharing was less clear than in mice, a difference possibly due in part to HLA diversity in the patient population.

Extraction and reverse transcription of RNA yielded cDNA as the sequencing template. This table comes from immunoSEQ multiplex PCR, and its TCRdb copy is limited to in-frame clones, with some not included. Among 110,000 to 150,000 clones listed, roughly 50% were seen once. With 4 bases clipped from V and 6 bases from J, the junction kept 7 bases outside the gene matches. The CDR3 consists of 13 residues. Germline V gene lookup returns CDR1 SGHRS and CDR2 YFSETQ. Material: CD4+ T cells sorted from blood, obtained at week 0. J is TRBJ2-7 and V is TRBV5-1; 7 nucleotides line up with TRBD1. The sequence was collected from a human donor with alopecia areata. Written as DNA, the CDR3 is TGCGCCAGCAGCCCCGTTTCAGGGGGCGAGCAGTACTTC. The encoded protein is CASSPVSGGEQYF.